One and the same sample provided the 24 T cell receptor beta chains below, sequenced in a study of shared clonotypes between healthy human individuals. This table comes from immunoSEQ multiplex PCR, and its TCRdb copy is limited to in-frame clones, with some not included. The data contain a few million clones, 90% to 95% of them seen just once; the ten biggest clones take up around 0.15%. Sequencing used naive CD4+ T cells sorted from blood. Stated subset: CD45RA+ positively selected. These receptors originate from a young man in good health.

V gene TRBV4-1 combines with J gene TRBJ2-7; a possible D gene is TRBD2 (5 bases). Looked up from germline, CDR1 is MGHRA and CDR2 is YSYEKL. This CDR3 is built from 17 residues. Trimming removed 2 bases at V and 3 bases at J, with 20 bases between. The DNA for the CDR3 is TGCGCCAGCAGCCAACCCCCCACGTTCCGGACTGACTACGAGCAGTACTTC. Translation gives CASSQPPTFRTDYEQYF.

J is TRBJ1-4 and V is TRBV5-1, with D uncertain. The CDR3 has 16 amino acids. V was clipped by 5 bases and J by 6 bases, with 20 bases between them. Germline lookup yields CDR1 SGHRS and CDR2 YFSETQ. The CDR3 region is CASRRDISTLYEKLFF. DNA for the CDR3: TGCGCCAGCAGACGTGATATCTCCACCCTATATGAAAAACTGTTTTTT. The variable domain in full, with the rest retrieved from reference TRBV5-1 and TRBJ1-4, is KAGVTQTPRYLIKTRGQQVTLSCSPISGHRSVSWYQQTPGQGLQFLFEYFSETQRNKGNFPGRFSGRQFSNSRSEMNVSTLELGDSALYLCASRRDISTLYEKLFFGSGTQLSVL.

The CDR3 DNA sequence: TGTGCCGCCAGAGGCGGGGGCGGGGAGACCCAGTACTTC. It yields the protein CAARGGGGETQYF. This chain connects TRBV6-6 to TRBJ2-5, with D possibly being TRBD2 (7 bases). This CDR3 spans 13 amino acids. V lost 11 bases and J lost 5, with 18 bases in between. Looked up from germline, CDR1 is MNHNY and CDR2 is SVGAGI (reference sequence).

The chain uses TRBV11-2 and TRBJ1-2, with D hard to call. CDR3 length: 11 amino acids. Trimming pared 5 bases from V and 7 bases from J, leaving 8 bases between. Germline-derived CDR1 and CDR2 are SGHAT and FQNNGV. Here the CDR3 reads CASSPLRGYTF. DNA for the CDR3: TGTGCCAGCAGCCCGTTGCGTGGCTACACCTTC.

The rearrangement uses TRBV2 and TRBJ1-1; D gene uncertain. This CDR3 contains 15 residues. Germline V CDR1 and CDR2: SNHLY, FYNNEI. The V gene lost 2 bases and the J gene lost 0 bases, with 10 bases spanning the gap. The CDR3 reads CASSEPQAMNTEAFF. The CDR3 DNA reads as TGTGCCAGCAGTGAACCTCAGGCAATGAACACTGAAGCTTTCTTT.

The gene calls are TRBV7-9 and TRBJ2-5; D might be TRBD1 (5 bases). The CDR3 length is 18 residues. V lost 0 bases, J lost 0 bases, and 17 bases lay in between. The germline CDR1 and CDR2 sequences are SEHNR and FQNEAQ (reference sequence). CDR3 bases: TGTGCCAGCAGCTTAGCGTGGAGCAGGGTGAATCACCAAGAGACCCAGTACTTC. Its protein product is CASSLAWSRVNHQETQYF.

The chain links TRBV29-1 to TRBJ2-7; no reliable D call. This CDR3 region has 12 residues. Trimming left V 7 bases short and J 0 bases short, with 10 bases between. Per the germline V gene, CDR1 is SQVTM and CDR2 is ANQGSEA. The chain's CDR3 is CSGKGSSYEQYF. The CDR3 bases are TGCAGCGGCAAAGGCAGCTCCTACGAGCAGTACTTC.

This clone was recorded once. The V and J genes are TRBV19 and TRBJ2-3; D could derive from TRBD1 or TRBD2 (5 bases each). CDR1 and CDR2 (germline): LNHDA, SQIVND (reference sequence). The CDR3 has 14 residues. The V gene lost 4 bases and the J gene lost 2 bases, with 10 bases spanning the gap. The CDR3 DNA follows: TGTGCCAGTAGTAGGGGGTCCCTCACAGATACGCAGTATTTT. Translating gives CASSRGSLTDTQYF.

The chain is built from TRBV6-5 and TRBJ2-1, with 11 bases matching TRBD2. The CDR3 has 15 amino acids. Germline V gene sequence: CDR1 MNHEY, CDR2 SVGAGI. J lost 10 bases, V lost 5 bases, and 10 bases had no gene match. CDR3 DNA: TGTGCCAGCAGTCAGACTAGCGGGGCCCCTCGAGAGCAGTTCTTC. Its translation is CASSQTSGAPREQFF.

The rearrangement uses TRBV27 and TRBJ2-5, with D perhaps matching TRBD1 (7 bases). The germline V gene has CDR1 MNHEY and CDR2 SMNVEV (reference sequence). Trimming cost V 3 bases and J 5 bases, with 16 bases left between them. The CDR3 runs to 15 residues. The CDR3 region has the DNA TGTGCCAGCAGTTTGGAGGGGGCCCGGTTTGAGACCCAGTACTTC. Translating gives CASSLEGARFETQYF.

The J gene is TRBJ1-6, the V gene TRBV19; 7 bases map to TRBD1. The CDR3 is 13 residues long. CDR1 LNHDA and CDR2 SQIVND come from the germline V gene (reference sequence). Losses at the gene ends were 5 bases for V and 8 bases for J; bases not matched to a gene: 3. The CDR3: CASSGRGYSPLHF. The DNA for the CDR3 is TGTGCCAGTAGTGGCAGGGGGTATTCACCCCTCCACTTT.

The CDR3 is CASSLRQGSFIKPLHF. The CDR3 DNA reads as TGTGCCAGCAGTTTGAGGCAGGGATCATTTATTAAGCCCCTCCACTTT. V is TRBV27 and J is TRBJ1-6; D perhaps matches TRBD1 (5 bases). The CDR3 has 16 residues. V dropped 3 bases and J dropped 13 bases, with 22 bases sitting between them. Germline values: CDR1 MNHEY, CDR2 SMNVEV (reference sequence).

This clone was recorded only once. The gene calls are TRBV5-1 and TRBJ1-1, with 12 bases lining up with TRBD1. CDR1 SGHRS and CDR2 YFSETQ come from the germline V gene. V was clipped by 0 bases and J by 7 bases; unmatched bases: 7. This CDR3 is built from 16 residues. CDR3: CASSLAGTGGFDEAFF. In nucleotides, the CDR3 is TGCGCCAGCAGCTTGGCCGGGACAGGGGGCTTTGATGAAGCTTTCTTT.

The chain carries TRBV11-3 and TRBJ2-2; D is uncertain. Trimming shortened V by 1 base and J by 7 bases, and 10 bases separated the two germline ends. Germline V gene sequence: CDR1 SGHNT, CDR2 YENEEA. The CDR3 runs to 14 residues. The CDR3 coding sequence is TGTGCCAGCAGCTTAGGCCCTTTGGGCGGGGAGCTGTTTTTT. It yields the protein CASSLGPLGGELFF.

The chain carries TRBV6-1 and TRBJ1-5, with D possibly matching TRBD1 (6 bases). Germline V CDR1 and CDR2: MNHNS, SASEGT. V was cut by 8 bases and J by 6 bases, with 11 bases left in between. This CDR3 spans 12 amino acids. This CDR3 is CASEGGIQPQHF. CDR3 coding DNA: TGTGCCAGCGAGGGGGGCATTCAGCCCCAGCATTTT.

This chain connects TRBV7-2 to TRBJ2-3, with 8 bases that match TRBD1. This CDR3 is 16 amino acids long. Trimming at V came to 2 bases and at J to 1 base, leaving 5 bases not matched to a gene. The germline CDR1 and CDR2 sequences are SGHTA and FQGNSA. Here the CDR3 DNA reads TGTGCCAGCAGCTTAATCGGACAGGGTCGCACAGATACGCAGTATTTT. Protein: CASSLIGQGRTDTQYF.

The CDR3: CASGQSNYGYTF. CDR3 in DNA: TGTGCCAGTGGACAGTCCAACTATGGCTACACCTTC. The V and J genes are TRBV2 and TRBJ1-2; perhaps TRBD1 as D (6 bases). The CDR3 runs 12 residues. CDR1 SNHLY and CDR2 FYNNEI come from the germline V gene. Deletions cut 9 bases from V and 2 bases from J, with 10 bases between.

The V and J genes are TRBV6-5 and TRBJ1-1; 7 bases are shared with TRBD1. There are 13 residues in the CDR3. V was pared by 3 bases and J by 3 bases, with 1 base of the junction left unmatched. Germline V gene lookup returns CDR1 MNHEY and CDR2 SVGAGI. This CDR3 is CASSYQGDTEAFF. The CDR3 DNA reads TGTGCCAGCAGTTATCAGGGGGACACTGAAGCTTTCTTT.

This rearrangement joins TRBV29-1 to TRBJ2-2, with D unresolved. Per the germline V gene, CDR1 is SQVTM and CDR2 is ANQGSEA. Trimming removed 2 bases at V and 4 bases at J, with 14 bases between. This CDR3 has 15 amino acids. CDR3 nucleotides: TGCAGCGTTGAACTTCCAGGTCGGTCCACCGGGGAGCTGTTTTTT. Protein sequence: CSVELPGRSTGELFF.

The V gene is TRBV28, the J gene TRBJ1-5; tentatively, D is TRBD1 (5 bases). CDR3 size: 17 residues. V lost 7 bases, J lost 0 bases, and 19 bases lay in between. The V gene's germline CDR1 is MDHEN and CDR2 SYDVKM. CDR3 sequence: CASIPDDSTYSNQPQHF. CDR3 coding DNA: TGTGCCAGCATCCCGGACGACAGTACCTATAGCAATCAGCCCCAGCATTTT.

This chain connects TRBV10-1 to TRBJ1-1, with 11 bases fitting TRBD1. CDR1 WNHNN and CDR2 SYGVQD come from the germline V gene (reference sequence). Trimming took 0 bases from V and 7 from J; bases not matched to a gene: 1. The CDR3 length is 14 residues. The CDR3 DNA is TGCGCCAGCAGTGAGTCTGGGACAGGGGGTGAAGCTTTCTTT. This encodes CASSESGTGGEAFF.

With respect to this clone: The sample holds other DNA sequences that translate to the same CDR3. The chain carries TRBV6-5 and TRBJ1-1; D gene unclear. The germline V gene encodes CDR1 MNHEY and CDR2 SVGAGI. The CDR3 runs to 13 residues. V was shortened by 2 bases and J by 1 base, with 5 bases between the two germline ends. The CDR3 DNA reads TGTGCCAGCAGTTACCTCAGGAACACTGAAGCTTTCTTT. Translated: CASSYLRNTEAFF.

The chain uses TRBV5-1 and TRBJ2-3; tentatively, D is TRBD1 or TRBD2 (5 bases each). There are 15 residues in the CDR3. V was shortened by 6 bases and J by 1 base, with 15 bases between the two germline ends. The V gene's germline CDR1 is SGHRS and CDR2 YFSETQ. CDR3 protein: CASTSGAPGTDTQYF. The DNA for the CDR3 is TGCGCCAGCACGTCCGGGGCCCCCGGCACAGATACGCAGTATTTT.

The chain has TRBV29-1 and TRBJ2-1, with D tentatively TRBD2 (6 bases). This CDR3 is 15 amino acids long. From germline, CDR1 is SQVTM and CDR2 ANQGSEA. Trimming cost V 7 bases and J 1 base, with 17 bases left between them. The CDR3 reads CSAEGGTGSYNEQFF. The CDR3 DNA reads TGCAGCGCCGAAGGCGGGACTGGATCCTACAATGAGCAGTTCTTC.